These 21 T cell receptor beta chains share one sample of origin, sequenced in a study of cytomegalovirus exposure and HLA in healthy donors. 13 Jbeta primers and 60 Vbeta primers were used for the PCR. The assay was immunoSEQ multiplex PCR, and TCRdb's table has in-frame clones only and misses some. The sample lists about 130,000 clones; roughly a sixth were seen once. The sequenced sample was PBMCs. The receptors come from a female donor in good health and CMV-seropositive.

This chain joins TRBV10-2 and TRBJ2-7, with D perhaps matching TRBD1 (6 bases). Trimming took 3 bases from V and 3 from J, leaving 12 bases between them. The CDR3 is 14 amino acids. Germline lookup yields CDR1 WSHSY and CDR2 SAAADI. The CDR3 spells CASSDQGPYYEQYF. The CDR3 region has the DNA TGCGCCAGCAGTGACCAGGGGCCTTACTACGAGCAGTACTTC.

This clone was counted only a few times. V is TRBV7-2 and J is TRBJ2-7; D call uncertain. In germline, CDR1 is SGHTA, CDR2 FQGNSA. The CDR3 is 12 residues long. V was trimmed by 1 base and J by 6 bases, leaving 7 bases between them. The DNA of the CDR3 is TGTGCCAGCAGCTTAGGCCAGTTCGAGCAGTACTTC. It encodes CASSLGQFEQYF.

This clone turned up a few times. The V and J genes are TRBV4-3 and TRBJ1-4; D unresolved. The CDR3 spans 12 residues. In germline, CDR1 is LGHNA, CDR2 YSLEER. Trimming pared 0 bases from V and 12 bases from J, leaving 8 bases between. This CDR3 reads CASSQDRRELFF. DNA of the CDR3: TGCGCCAGCAGCCAAGATAGGAGGGAACTGTTTTTT.

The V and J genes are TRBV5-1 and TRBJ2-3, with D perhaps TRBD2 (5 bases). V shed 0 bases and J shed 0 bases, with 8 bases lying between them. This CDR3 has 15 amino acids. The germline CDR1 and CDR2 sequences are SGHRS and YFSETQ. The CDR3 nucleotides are TGCGCCAGCAGCTTGGAGACTACTAGCACAGATACGCAGTATTTT. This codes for CASSLETTSTDTQYF.

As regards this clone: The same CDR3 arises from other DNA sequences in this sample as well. In nucleotides, the CDR3 is TGCAGCGTTGTTCTGGACCTTAGGAGGGGTCACAATCAGCCCCAGCATTTT. It specifies CSVVLDLRRGHNQPQHF. J is TRBJ1-5 and V is TRBV29-1; D may be TRBD1 (5 bases). The CDR3 is made up of 17 amino acids. The V gene lost 4 bases and the J gene lost 3 bases, with 22 bases spanning the gap. CDR1 is SQVTM and CDR2 is ANQGSEA in the germline V gene.

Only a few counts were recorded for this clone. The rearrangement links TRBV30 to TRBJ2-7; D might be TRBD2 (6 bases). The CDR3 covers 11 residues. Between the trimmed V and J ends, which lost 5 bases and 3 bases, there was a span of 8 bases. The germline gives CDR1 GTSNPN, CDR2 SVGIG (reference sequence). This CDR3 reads CAWSGGYEQYF. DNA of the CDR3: TGTGCCTGGTCCGGGGGCTACGAGCAGTACTTC.

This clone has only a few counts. The CDR3 sequence: CASRDRSFTGELFF. CDR3 nucleotide sequence: TGTGCCAGCAGGGACAGGAGCTTCACCGGGGAGCTGTTTTTT. The chain uses TRBV2 and TRBJ2-2; 7 nucleotides align to TRBD1. Germline CDR1 SNHLY, CDR2 FYNNEI. The CDR3 consists of 14 residues. V gave up 6 bases and J gave up 4 bases; unmatched junction bases: 5.

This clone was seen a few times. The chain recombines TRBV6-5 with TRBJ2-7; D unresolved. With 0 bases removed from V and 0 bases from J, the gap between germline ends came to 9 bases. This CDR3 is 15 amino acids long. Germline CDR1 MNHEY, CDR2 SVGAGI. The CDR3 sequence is CASSYSRLSSYEQYF. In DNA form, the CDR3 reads TGTGCCAGCAGTTACTCGAGGCTAAGCTCCTACGAGCAGTACTTC.

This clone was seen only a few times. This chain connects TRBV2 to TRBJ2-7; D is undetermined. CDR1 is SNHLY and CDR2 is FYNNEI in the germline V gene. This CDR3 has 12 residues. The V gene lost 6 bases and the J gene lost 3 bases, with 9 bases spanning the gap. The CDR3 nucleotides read TGTGCCAGCAGCGCCGAGAGCTACGAGCAGTACTTC. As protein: CASSAESYEQYF.

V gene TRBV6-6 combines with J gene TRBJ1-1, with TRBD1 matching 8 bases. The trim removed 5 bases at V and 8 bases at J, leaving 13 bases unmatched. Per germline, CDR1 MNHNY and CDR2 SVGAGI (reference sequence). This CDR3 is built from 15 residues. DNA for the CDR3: TGTGCCAGCAGTGATCAGGGGGCGCGGAAAGGCGAAGCTTTCTTT. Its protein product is CASSDQGARKGEAFF.

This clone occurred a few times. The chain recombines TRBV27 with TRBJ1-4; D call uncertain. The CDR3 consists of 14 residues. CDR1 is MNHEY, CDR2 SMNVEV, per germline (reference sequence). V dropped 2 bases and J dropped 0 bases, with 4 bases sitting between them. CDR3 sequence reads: CASSLRATNEKLFF. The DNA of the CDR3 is TGTGCCAGCAGTTTACGTGCAACTAATGAAAAACTGTTTTTT.

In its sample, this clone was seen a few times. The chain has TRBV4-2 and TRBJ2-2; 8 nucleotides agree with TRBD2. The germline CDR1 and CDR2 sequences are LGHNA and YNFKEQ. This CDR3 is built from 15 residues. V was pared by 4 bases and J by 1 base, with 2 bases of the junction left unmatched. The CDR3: CASSPAGENTGELFF. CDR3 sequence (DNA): TGTGCCAGCAGCCCAGCGGGGGAGAACACCGGGGAGCTGTTTTTT.

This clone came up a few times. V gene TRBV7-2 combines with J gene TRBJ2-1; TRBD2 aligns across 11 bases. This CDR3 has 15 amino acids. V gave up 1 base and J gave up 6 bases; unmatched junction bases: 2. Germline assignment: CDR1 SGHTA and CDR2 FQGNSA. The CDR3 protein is CASSLVLAGGNEQFF. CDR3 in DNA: TGTGCCAGCAGCTTAGTCCTAGCGGGGGGCAATGAGCAGTTCTTC. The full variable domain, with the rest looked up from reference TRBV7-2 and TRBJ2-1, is GAGVSQSPSNKVTEKGKDVELRCDPISGHTALYWYRQSLGQGLEFLIYFQGNSAPDKSGLPSDRFSAERTGGSVSTLTIQRTQQEDSAVYLCASSLVLAGGNEQFFGPGTRLTVL.

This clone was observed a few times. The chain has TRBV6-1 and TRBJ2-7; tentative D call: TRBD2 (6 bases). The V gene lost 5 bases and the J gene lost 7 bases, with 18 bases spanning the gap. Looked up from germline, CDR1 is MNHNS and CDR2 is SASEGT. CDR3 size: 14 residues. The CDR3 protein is CASSKGLDLREQYF. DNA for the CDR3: TGTGCCAGCAGTAAGGGACTGGACCTCCGGGAGCAGTACTTC.

Here the CDR3 DNA reads TGTGCCAGCAGCTTAGTCGGGACATCCATTTTGACCGGGGAGCTGTTTTTT. Its translation is CASSLVGTSILTGELFF. The chain links TRBV7-9 to TRBJ2-2; possible D gene TRBD1, 6 bases. V was cut by 1 base and J by 5 bases, with 17 bases left in between. The CDR3 is made up of 17 amino acids. Germline loops: CDR1 SEHNR, CDR2 FQNEAQ (reference sequence).

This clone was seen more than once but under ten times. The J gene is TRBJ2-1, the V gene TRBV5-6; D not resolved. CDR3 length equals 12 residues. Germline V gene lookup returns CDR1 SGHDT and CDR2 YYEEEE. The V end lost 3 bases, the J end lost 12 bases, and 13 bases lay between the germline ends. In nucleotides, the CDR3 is TGTGCCAGCAGCTCGACTCCTTTGGGGCAGTTCTTC. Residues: CASSSTPLGQFF.

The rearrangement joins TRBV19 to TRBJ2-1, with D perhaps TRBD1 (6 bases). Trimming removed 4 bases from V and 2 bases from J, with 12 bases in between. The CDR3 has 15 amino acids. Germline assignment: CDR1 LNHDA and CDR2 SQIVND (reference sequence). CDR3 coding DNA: TGTGCCAGTAGTACCCGGACAGCGACCTACAATGAGCAGTTCTTC. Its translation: CASSTRTATYNEQFF.

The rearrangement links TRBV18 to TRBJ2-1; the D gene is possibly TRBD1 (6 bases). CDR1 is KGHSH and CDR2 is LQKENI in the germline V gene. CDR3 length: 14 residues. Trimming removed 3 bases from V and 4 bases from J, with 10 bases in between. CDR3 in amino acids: CASSPLGGYNEQFF. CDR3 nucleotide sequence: TGTGCCAGCTCACCGCTAGGGGGATACAATGAGCAGTTCTTC. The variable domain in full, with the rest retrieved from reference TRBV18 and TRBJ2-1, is NAGVMQNPRHLVRRRGQEARLRCSPMKGHSHVYWYRQLPEEGLKFMVYLQKENIIDESGMPKERFSAEFPKEGPSILRIQQVVRGDSAAYFCASSPLGGYNEQFFGPGTRLTVL.

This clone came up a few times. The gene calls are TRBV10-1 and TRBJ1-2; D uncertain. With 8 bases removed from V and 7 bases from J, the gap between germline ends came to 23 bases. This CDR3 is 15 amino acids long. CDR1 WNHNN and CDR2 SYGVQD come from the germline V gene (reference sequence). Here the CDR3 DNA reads TGCGCCAGCGCATGGAAAGGCATTAACTATTTTGGCTACACCTTC. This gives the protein CASAWKGINYFGYTF.

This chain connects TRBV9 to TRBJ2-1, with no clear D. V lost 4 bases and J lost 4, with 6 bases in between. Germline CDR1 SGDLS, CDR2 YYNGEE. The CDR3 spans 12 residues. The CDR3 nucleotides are TGTGCCAGCAGCAGACTTTACAATGAGCAGTTCTTC. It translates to CASSRLYNEQFF.

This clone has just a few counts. This chain's CDR3 is CASMPGYGYYEQYF. DNA for the CDR3: TGTGCCAGCATGCCGGGATACGGCTACTACGAGCAGTACTTC. This chain connects TRBV6-5 to TRBJ2-7; tentative D call: TRBD2 (5 bases). The CDR3 loop spans 14 amino acids. The V end lost 7 bases, the J end lost 3 bases, and 16 bases lay between the germline ends. Germline V lookup: CDR1 MNHEY, CDR2 SVGAGI.